Reported below is one T cell receptor beta chain. Here immunoSEQ multiplex PCR was the method, and the copy in TCRdb shows in-frame clones only, minus some. The data contain 95,000 to 150,000 clones, around 88% of them singletons. The data originate from a study of control samples from healthy donors and cancer patients. CDR1 WSHSY and CDR2 SAAADI come from the germline V gene. The CDR3 spans 12 residues. V was clipped by 6 bases and J by 1 base, with 6 bases between them. This TCR was recovered from a middle-aged man in good health. What was sequenced was blood. The chain carries TRBV10-2 and TRBJ1-1; D gene uncertain. CDR3 protein: CASSSRNTEAFF. CDR3 nucleotide sequence: TGCGCCAGCAGCTCACGGAACACTGAAGCTTTCTTT.